Below are 10 T cell receptor beta chains sequenced from a single sample in a study of PD-L1 blockade in urothelial cancer. The time point was: peripheral blood 6 weeks after treatment start. Only in-frame clones appear in the TCRdb table, and some are missing; sequencing was by immunoSEQ multiplex PCR. The sample has about 45,000 clones, more than 75% seen once. The source material was PBMCs, sampled around atezolizumab (anti-PD-L1) treatment. The receptors come from a man in his sixties with urothelial cancer.

This chain links TRBV4-3 with TRBJ1-1, with D possibly being TRBD1 (5 bases). The V gene's germline CDR1 is LGHNA and CDR2 YSLEER. V shed 2 bases and J shed 0 bases, with 19 bases lying between them. The CDR3 loop spans 18 amino acids. The CDR3 loop reads CASSQYWQGGDMNTEAFF. The CDR3 region has the DNA TGCGCCAGCAGCCAATACTGGCAGGGTGGAGATATGAACACTGAAGCTTTCTTT.

This clone turned up a few times. This chain joins TRBV27 and TRBJ1-2, with 7 bases aligning to TRBD1. Germline V CDR1 and CDR2: MNHEY, SMNVEV (reference sequence). The J segment lost 9 bases and the V segment lost 5 bases, leaving 12 bases of the junction unmatched. This CDR3 contains 14 residues. CDR3 nucleotides: TGTGCCAGCAGTGCCACAGGGGCCAGGGAGAGCTACACCTTC. Translating gives CASSATGARESYTF.

The chain has TRBV18 and TRBJ1-1, with unresolved D. Germline V gene lookup returns CDR1 KGHSH and CDR2 LQKENI. This CDR3 comprises 14 residues. Trimming took off 2 bases at V and 4 bases at J, with 11 bases between the two ends. In DNA form, the CDR3 reads TGTGCCAGCTCACCATCGAGGGTAGGCACTGAAGCTTTCTTT. Translated: CASSPSRVGTEAFF.

The sample holds a few counts of this clone. Here the CDR3 DNA reads TGTGCCTTCGGGACAGGGGCCCCGAACACTGAAGCTTTCTTT. Residues: CAFGTGAPNTEAFF. This chain uses TRBV30 with TRBJ1-1, with 10 nucleotides matching TRBD1. Unmatched junction bases numbered 6, after V lost 7 bases and J lost 1 base. The CDR3 length is 14 residues. The germline V gene has CDR1 GTSNPN and CDR2 SVGIG (reference sequence).

V is TRBV11-2 and J is TRBJ2-1; tentative D call: TRBD2 (6 bases). Looked up from germline, CDR1 is SGHAT and CDR2 is FQNNGV. Trimming took 5 bases from V and 5 from J, leaving 13 bases between them. The CDR3 spans 14 residues. This chain's CDR3 is CASSRRESDNEQFF. As DNA, the CDR3 is TGTGCCAGCAGCAGGAGGGAGAGCGACAATGAGCAGTTCTTC. The variable domain in full, completed from reference TRBV11-2 and TRBJ2-1, reads EAGVAQSPRYKIIEKRQSVAFWCNPISGHATLYWYQQILGQGPKLLIQFQNNGVVDDSQLPKDRFSAERLKGVDSTLKIQPAKLEDSAVYLCASSRRESDNEQFFGPGTRLTVL.

J is TRBJ2-1 and V is TRBV11-3, with 10 positions matching TRBD2. Germline CDR1 is SGHNT and CDR2 is YENEEA. The J segment lost 5 bases and the V segment lost 4 bases, leaving 8 bases of the junction unmatched. The CDR3 spans 16 residues. Written as DNA, the CDR3 is TGTGCCAGCAGCTCAAGGGGGACTAGCGTAGACAATGAGCAGTTCTTC. This gives the protein CASSSRGTSVDNEQFF.

The chain has TRBV7-2 and TRBJ1-5, with 7 nucleotides matching TRBD1. The germline CDR1 and CDR2 sequences are SGHTA and FQGNSA. The CDR3 extends over 14 amino acids. With 5 bases clipped from V and 6 bases from J, the junction kept 7 bases outside the gene matches. This CDR3 is CASSPQTGIQPQHF. CDR3 coding DNA: TGTGCCAGCAGCCCTCAGACAGGGATTCAGCCCCAGCATTTT. The complete variable domain, with remaining parts taken from reference TRBV7-2 and TRBJ1-5, reads GAGVSQSPSNKVTEKGKDVELRCDPISGHTALYWYRQSLGQGLEFLIYFQGNSAPDKSGLPSDRFSAERTGGSVSTLTIQRTQQEDSAVYLCASSPQTGIQPQHFGDGTRLSIL.

The rearrangement uses TRBV7-2 and TRBJ1-1; unclear D gene. Trimming pared 5 bases from V and 2 bases from J, leaving 12 bases between. Looked up from germline, CDR1 is SGHTA and CDR2 is FQGNSA. This CDR3 contains 14 residues. This chain's CDR3 is CASSLWAQNTEAFF. CDR3 DNA: TGTGCCAGCAGCCTCTGGGCCCAAAACACTGAAGCTTTCTTT.

The CDR3: CASSPQANEQFF. For the CDR3, the DNA is TGTGCCAGCAGCCCGCAGGCTAATGAGCAGTTCTTC. The chain carries TRBV11-2 and TRBJ2-1; D is unclear. Per germline, CDR1 SGHAT and CDR2 FQNNGV. V lost 5 bases to trimming and J lost 7 bases, with 9 bases between them. The CDR3 sequence is 12 residues long.

The gene calls are TRBV19 and TRBJ2-5; D is possibly TRBD1 (7 bases). The germline CDR1 and CDR2 sequences are LNHDA and SQIVND (reference sequence). The V gene lost 7 bases and the J gene lost 5 bases, with 20 bases spanning the gap. CDR3 size: 15 residues. CDR3: CASTRGTQPSETQYF. Written as DNA, the CDR3 is TGTGCCAGTACCAGGGGGACTCAACCTTCCGAGACCCAGTACTTC.